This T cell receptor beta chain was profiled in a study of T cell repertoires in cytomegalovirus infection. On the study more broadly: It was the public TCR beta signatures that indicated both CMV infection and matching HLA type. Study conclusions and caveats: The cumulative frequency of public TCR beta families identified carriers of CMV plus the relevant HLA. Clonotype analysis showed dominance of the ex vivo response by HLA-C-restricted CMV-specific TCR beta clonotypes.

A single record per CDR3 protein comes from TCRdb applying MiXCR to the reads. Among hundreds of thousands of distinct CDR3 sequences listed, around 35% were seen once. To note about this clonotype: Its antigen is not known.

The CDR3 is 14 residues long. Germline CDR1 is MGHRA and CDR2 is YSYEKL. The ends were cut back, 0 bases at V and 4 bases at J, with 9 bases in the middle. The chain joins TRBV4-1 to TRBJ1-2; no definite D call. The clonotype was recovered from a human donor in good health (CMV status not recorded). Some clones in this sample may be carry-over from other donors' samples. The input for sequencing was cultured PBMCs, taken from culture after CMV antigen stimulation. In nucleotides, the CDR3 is TGCGCCAGCAGCCAAGACGGACCGGGCTATGGCTACACCTTC. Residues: CASSQDGPGYGYTF.